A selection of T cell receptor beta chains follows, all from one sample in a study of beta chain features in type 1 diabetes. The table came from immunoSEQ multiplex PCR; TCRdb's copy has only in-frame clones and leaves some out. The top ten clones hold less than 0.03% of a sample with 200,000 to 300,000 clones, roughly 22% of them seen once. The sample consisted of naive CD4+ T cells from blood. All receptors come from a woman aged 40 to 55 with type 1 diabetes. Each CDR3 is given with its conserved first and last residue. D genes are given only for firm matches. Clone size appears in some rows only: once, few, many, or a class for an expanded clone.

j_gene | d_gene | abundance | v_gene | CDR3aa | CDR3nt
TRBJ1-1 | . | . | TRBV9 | CASSRGGVDMNTEAFF | TGTGCCAGCAGCCGAGGCGGAGTCGATATGAACACTGAAGCTTTCTTT
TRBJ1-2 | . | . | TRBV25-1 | CASSSRSTGWNGYTF | TGTGCCAGCAGTTCCCGCTCGACAGGATGGAATGGCTACACCTTC
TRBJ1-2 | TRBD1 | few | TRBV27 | CASKSGQGANGYTF | TGTGCCAGCAAGTCCGGACAGGGGGCGAATGGCTACACCTTC
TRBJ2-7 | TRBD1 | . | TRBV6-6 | CASRTGTETYEQYF | TGTGCCAGCAGAACCGGGACAGAGACCTACGAGCAGTACTTC
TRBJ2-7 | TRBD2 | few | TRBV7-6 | CASRGLGSYEQYF | TGTGCCAGCCGAGGACTAGGCTCCTACGAGCAGTACTTC
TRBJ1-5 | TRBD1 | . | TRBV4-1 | CASSQDGGQVNQPQHF | TGCGCCAGCAGCCAAGATGGAGGACAGGTCAATCAGCCCCAGCATTTT
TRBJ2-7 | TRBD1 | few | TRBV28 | CASSPGGQGIYEQYF | TGTGCCAGCAGTCCCGGGGGACAGGGGATATACGAGCAGTACTTC
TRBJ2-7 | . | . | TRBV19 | CASSTPGHSLYEQYF | TGTGCCAGTAGTACGCCGGGACACAGCCTGTACGAGCAGTACTTC
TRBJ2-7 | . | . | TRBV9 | CASSVEGESSYEQYF | TGTGCCAGCAGCGTAGAAGGGGAAAGCTCCTACGAGCAGTACTTC
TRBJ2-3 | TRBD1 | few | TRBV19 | CASKGQVDGNTQYF | TGTGCCAGCAAGGGACAGGTGGACGGGAATACGCAGTATTTT
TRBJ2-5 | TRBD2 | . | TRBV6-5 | CASSYKAGGQETQYF | TGTGCCAGCAGTTACAAAGCGGGGGGCCAAGAGACCCAGTACTTC
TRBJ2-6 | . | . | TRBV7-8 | CASSPGSSGANVLTF | TGTGCCAGCAGCCCAGGTAGCTCTGGGGCCAACGTCCTGACTTTC
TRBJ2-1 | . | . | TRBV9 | CASSGQGINEQFF | TGTGCCAGCAGCGGGCAGGGGATCAATGAGCAGTTCTTC
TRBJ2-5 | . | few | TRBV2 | CASSDRTQYF | TGTGCCAGCAGCGACAGGACCCAGTACTTC
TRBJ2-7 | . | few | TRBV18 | CASSPLQRVFSYEQYF | TGTGCCAGCTCACCCCTCCAGAGGGTTTTCTCCTACGAGCAGTACTTC
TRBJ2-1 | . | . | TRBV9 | CASSVGGGKPNEQFF | TGTGCCAGCAGCGTTGGAGGCGGGAAACCCAATGAGCAGTTCTTC
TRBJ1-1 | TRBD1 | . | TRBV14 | CASSFGQGSTEAFF | TGTGCCAGCAGCTTCGGACAGGGCTCCACTGAAGCTTTCTTT
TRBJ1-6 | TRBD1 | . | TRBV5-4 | CASSLGQGAAPLHF | TGTGCCAGCAGCTTGGGGCAGGGGGCTGCACCCCTCCACTTT
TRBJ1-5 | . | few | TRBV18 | CASSPSVERPQHF | TGTGCCAGCTCACCATCGGTCGAGCGGCCCCAGCATTTT
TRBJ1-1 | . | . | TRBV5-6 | CASSFRALRDTEAFF | TGTGCCAGCAGCTTCCGGGCCCTCAGGGACACTGAAGCTTTCTTT
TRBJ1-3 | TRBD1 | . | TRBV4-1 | CASSQGQGRTGNTIYF | TGCGCCAGCAGCCAAGGACAGGGGAGGACTGGAAACACCATATATTTT
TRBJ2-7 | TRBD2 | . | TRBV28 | CASIPSGSSYEQYF | TGTGCCAGCATCCCTAGCGGGAGCTCCTACGAGCAGTACTTC
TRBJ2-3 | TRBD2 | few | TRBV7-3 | CASSSSPGLAGQDTQYF | TGTGCCAGCAGCTCATCCCCAGGACTAGCGGGGCAGGATACGCAGTATTTT
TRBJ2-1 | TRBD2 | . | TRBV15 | CATSRIGLAGHNEQFF | TGTGCCACCAGCAGGATAGGACTAGCGGGACACAATGAGCAGTTCTTC
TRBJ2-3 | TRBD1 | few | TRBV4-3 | CASSQGTGDTDTQYF | TGCGCCAGCAGCCAAGGGACAGGGGATACAGATACGCAGTATTTT
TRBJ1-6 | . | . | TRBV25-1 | CASSDRTSRALHF | TGTGCCAGCAGTGACCGGACAAGCAGGGCCCTCCACTTT
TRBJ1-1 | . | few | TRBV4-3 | CASSQEMQGTEAFF | TGCGCCAGCAGCCAAGAAATGCAGGGTACTGAAGCTTTCTTT
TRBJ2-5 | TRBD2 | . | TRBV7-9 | CASSPLTSVGETQYF | TGTGCCAGCAGCCCGTTGACTAGCGTTGGGGAGACCCAGTACTTC
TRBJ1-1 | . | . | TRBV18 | CASSPTEFSSTEAFF | TGTGCCAGCTCACCTACGGAGTTCAGCAGCACTGAAGCTTTCTTT
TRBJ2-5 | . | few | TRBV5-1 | CASSFPGETQYF | TGCGCCAGCAGCTTCCCGGGGGAGACCCAGTACTTC
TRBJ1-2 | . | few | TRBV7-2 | CASSSDSVTNYGYTF | TGTGCCAGCAGCTCGGACAGTGTAACTAACTATGGCTACACCTTC
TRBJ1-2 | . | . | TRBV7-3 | CASSLTGAGDGYTF | TGTGCCAGCAGCTTAACCGGGGCAGGGGATGGCTACACCTTC
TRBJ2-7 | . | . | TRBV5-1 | CASTLGGQFTYEQYF | TGCGCCAGCACCCTTGGAGGACAGTTCACCTACGAGCAGTACTTC
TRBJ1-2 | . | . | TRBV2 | CASSNRVDGYTF | TGTGCCAGCAGCAACAGGGTTGATGGCTACACCTTC
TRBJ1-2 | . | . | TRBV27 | CASSASRGAYGYTF | TGTGCCAGCAGTGCATCCAGGGGAGCCTATGGCTACACCTTC
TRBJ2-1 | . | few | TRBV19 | CASSTHRDGEQFF | TGTGCCAGTAGTACACACAGGGACGGTGAGCAGTTCTTC
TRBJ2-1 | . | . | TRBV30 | CAWCDWQNSYNEQFF | TGTGCCTGGTGTGATTGGCAGAATTCCTACAATGAGCAGTTCTTC
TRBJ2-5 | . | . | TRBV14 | CASSQVRDQETQYF | TGTGCCAGCAGCCAGGTCAGGGACCAAGAGACCCAGTACTTC
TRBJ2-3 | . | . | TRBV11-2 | CASSLDHPGTDTQYF | TGTGCCAGCAGCTTAGATCATCCCGGTACAGATACGCAGTATTTT
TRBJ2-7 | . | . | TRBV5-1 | CASSPGSNEQYF | TGCGCCAGCAGCCCCGGGTCGAACGAGCAGTACTTC
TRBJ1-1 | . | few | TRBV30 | CAWMGAGNTEAFF | TGTGCCTGGATGGGGGCCGGAAACACTGAAGCTTTCTTT
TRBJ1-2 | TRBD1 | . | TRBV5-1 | CASRSGTGTGYTF | TGCGCCAGCAGGTCAGGGACAGGGACTGGCTACACCTTC
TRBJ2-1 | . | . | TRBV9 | CASSVEVAAGAQFF | TGTGCCAGCAGCGTAGAGGTGGCGGCGGGGGCCCAGTTCTTC
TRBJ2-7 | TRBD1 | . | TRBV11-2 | CASSSGGEQYF | TGTGCCAGCAGCTCAGGGGGAGAGCAGTACTTC
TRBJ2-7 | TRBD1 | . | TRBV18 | CASSQRYRGRNSYEQYF | TGTGCCAGCTCTCAAAGATACAGGGGGCGAAACTCCTACGAGCAGTACTTC
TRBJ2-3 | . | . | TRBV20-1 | CSARPSDTQYF | TGCAGTGCCAGACCCTCAGATACGCAGTATTTT
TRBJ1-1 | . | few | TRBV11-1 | CASSFPGNTEAFF | TGTGCCAGCAGCTTCCCAGGGAACACTGAAGCTTTCTTT
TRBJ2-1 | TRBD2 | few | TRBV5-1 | CASSLSLAGDLINEQFF | TGCGCCAGCAGCTTGTCACTAGCGGGAGATTTAATCAATGAGCAGTTCTTC
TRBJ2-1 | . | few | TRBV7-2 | CASSFISSEEQFF | TGTGCCAGCAGCTTTATCTCCTCGGAGGAGCAGTTCTTC
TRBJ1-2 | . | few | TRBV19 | CASRTHYRERRRMVYTF | TGTGCCAGTAGGACACACTACAGGGAACGGCGAAGAATGGTCTACACCTTC
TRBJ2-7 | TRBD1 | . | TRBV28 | CASRRTGTGSYEQYF | TGTGCCAGCAGACGGACCGGGACAGGTTCCTACGAGCAGTACTTC
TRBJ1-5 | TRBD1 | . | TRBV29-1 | CSVAGGQDQPQHF | TGCAGCGTTGCAGGGGGGCAAGATCAGCCCCAGCATTTT
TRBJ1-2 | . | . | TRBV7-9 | CASSGYRVEGYTF | TGTGCCAGCAGCGGATACAGGGTGGAGGGCTACACCTTC
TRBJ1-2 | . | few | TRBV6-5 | CATLGRRGRGYTF | TGTGCCACCTTGGGGCGAAGGGGCCGGGGCTACACCTTC
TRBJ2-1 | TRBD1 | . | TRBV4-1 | CASSQPTGRTYNEQFF | TGCGCCAGCAGCCAACCGACAGGGCGGACCTACAATGAGCAGTTCTTC
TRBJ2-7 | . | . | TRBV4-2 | CASSPDGGGPREQYF | TGTGCCAGCAGCCCCGATGGGGGCGGGCCCCGCGAGCAGTACTTC
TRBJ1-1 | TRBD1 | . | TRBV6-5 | CASSSTGGLNTEAFF | TGTGCCAGCAGTTCCACAGGGGGCTTGAACACTGAAGCTTTCTTT